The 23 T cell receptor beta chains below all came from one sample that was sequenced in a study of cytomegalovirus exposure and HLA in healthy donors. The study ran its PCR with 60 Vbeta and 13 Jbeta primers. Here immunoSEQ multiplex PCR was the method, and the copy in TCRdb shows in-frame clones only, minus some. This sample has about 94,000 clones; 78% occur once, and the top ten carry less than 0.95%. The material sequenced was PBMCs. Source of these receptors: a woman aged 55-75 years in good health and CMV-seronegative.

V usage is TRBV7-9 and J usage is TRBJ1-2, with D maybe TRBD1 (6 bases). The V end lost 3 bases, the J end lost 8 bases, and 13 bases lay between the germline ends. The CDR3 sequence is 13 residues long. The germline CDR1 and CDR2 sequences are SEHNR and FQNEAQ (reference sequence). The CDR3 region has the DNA TGTGCCAGCAGCTTCCAGGACAGTCGAGGCTACACCTTC. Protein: CASSFQDSRGYTF.

The CDR3 spells CASRAPDRGNYGYTF. The CDR3 nucleotides are TGTGCCAGCAGGGCCCCGGACAGGGGAAACTATGGCTACACCTTC. V and J are TRBV27 and TRBJ1-2; 9 bases fit TRBD1. V shed 6 bases and J 2 bases; nucleotides not matched to a gene: 7. Looked up from germline, CDR1 is MNHEY and CDR2 is SMNVEV (reference sequence). The CDR3 length is 15 residues.

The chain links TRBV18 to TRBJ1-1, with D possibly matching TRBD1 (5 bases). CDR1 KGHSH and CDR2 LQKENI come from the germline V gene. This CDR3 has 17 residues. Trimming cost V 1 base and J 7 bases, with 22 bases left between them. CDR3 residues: CASSPRMGRLSGGEAFF. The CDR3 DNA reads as TGTGCCAGCTCACCACGAATGGGGCGTCTATCGGGAGGTGAAGCTTTCTTT.

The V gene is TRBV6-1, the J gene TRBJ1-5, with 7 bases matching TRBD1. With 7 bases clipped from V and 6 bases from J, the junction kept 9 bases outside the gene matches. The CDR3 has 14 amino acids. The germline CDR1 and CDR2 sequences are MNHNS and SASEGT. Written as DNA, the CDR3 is TGTGCCAGCACCACAGACAGGGTGGGTCAGCCCCAGCATTTT. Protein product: CASTTDRVGQPQHF.

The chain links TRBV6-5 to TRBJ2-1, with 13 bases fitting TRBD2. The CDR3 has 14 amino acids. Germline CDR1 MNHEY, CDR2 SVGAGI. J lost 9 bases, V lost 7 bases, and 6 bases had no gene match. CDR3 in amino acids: CASTQLAGGVEQFF. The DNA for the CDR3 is TGTGCCAGCACACAACTAGCGGGGGGGGTTGAGCAGTTCTTC.

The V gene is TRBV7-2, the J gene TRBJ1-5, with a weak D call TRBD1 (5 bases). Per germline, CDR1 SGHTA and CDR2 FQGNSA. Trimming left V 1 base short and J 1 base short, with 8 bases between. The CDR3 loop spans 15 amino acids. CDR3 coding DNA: TGTGCCAGCAGCTTAGTAAGGGGCAGCAATCAGCCCCAGCATTTT. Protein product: CASSLVRGSNQPQHF. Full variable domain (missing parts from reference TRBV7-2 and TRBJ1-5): GAGVSQSPSNKVTEKGKDVELRCDPISGHTALYWYRQSLGQGLEFLIYFQGNSAPDKSGLPSDRFSAERTGGSVSTLTIQRTQQEDSAVYLCASSLVRGSNQPQHFGDGTRLSIL.

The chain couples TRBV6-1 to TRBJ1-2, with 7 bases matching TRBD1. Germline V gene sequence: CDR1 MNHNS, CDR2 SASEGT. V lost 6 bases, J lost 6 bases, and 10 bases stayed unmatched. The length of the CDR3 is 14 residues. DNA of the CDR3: TGTGCCAGCAGAACAGGGGCCGCTGGGGATGGCTACACCTTC. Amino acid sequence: CASRTGAAGDGYTF.

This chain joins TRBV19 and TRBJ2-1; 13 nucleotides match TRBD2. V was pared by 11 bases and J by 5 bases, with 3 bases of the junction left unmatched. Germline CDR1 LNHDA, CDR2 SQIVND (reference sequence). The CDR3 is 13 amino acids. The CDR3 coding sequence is TGTGCCGCCGGGACTAGCGGGAACAATGAGCAGTTCTTC. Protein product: CAAGTSGNNEQFF.

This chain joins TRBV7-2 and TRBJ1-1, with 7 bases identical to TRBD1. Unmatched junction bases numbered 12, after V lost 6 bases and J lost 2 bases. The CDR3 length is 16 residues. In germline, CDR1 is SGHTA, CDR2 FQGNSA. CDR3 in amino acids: CASRVQGVKRNTEAFF. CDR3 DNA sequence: TGTGCCAGCAGAGTGCAGGGGGTCAAGCGAAACACTGAAGCTTTCTTT. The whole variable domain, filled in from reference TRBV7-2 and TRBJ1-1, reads GAGVSQSPSNKVTEKGKDVELRCDPISGHTALYWYRQSLGQGLEFLIYFQGNSAPDKSGLPSDRFSAERTGGSVSTLTIQRTQQEDSAVYLCASRVQGVKRNTEAFFGQGTRLTVV.

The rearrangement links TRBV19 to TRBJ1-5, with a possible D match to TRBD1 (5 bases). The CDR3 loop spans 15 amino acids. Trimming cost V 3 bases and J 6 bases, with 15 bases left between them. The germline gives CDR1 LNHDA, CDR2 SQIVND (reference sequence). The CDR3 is CASSMMGGSSQPQHF. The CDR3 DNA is TGTGCCAGTAGTATGATGGGGGGTTCCAGTCAGCCCCAGCATTTT.

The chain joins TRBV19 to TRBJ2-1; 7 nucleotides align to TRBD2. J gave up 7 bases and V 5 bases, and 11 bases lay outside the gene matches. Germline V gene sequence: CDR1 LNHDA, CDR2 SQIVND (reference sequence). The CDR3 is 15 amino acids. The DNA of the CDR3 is TGTGCCAGTAGTCCTCGGACTAGTCCAGGGAATGAGCAGTTCTTC. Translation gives CASSPRTSPGNEQFF. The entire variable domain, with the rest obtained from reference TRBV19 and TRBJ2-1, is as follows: DGGITQSPKYLFRKEGQNVTLSCEQNLNHDAMYWYRQDPGQGLRLIYYSQIVNDFQKGDIAEGYSVSREKKESFPLTVTSAQKNPTAFYLCASSPRTSPGNEQFFGPGTRLTVL.

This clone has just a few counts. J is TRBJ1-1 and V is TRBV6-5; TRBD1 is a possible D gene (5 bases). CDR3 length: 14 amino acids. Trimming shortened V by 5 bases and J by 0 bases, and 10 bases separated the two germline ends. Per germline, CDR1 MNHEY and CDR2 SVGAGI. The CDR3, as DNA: TGTGCCAGCAGTATCAGGGCCCTGAACACTGAAGCTTTCTTT. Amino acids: CASSIRALNTEAFF.

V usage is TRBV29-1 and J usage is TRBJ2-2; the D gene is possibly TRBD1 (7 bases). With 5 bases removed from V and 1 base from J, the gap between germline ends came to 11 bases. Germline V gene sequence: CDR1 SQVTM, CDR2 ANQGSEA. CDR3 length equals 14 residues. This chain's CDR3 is CSVRRDRNTGELFF. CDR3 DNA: TGCAGCGTTCGGCGGGACAGGAACACCGGGGAGCTGTTTTTT.

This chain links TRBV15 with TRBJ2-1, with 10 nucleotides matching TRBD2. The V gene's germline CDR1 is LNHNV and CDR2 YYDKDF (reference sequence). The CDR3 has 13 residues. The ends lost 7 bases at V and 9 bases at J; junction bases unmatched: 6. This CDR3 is CATMLAGGLEQFF. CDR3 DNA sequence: TGTGCCACCATGTTAGCGGGAGGACTTGAGCAGTTCTTC. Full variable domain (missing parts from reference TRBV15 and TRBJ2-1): DAMVIQNPRYQVTQFGKPVTLSCSQTLNHNVMYWYQQKSSQAPKLLFHYYDKDFNNEADTPDNFQSRRPNTSFCFLDIRSPGLGDTAMYLCATMLAGGLEQFFGPGTRLTVL.

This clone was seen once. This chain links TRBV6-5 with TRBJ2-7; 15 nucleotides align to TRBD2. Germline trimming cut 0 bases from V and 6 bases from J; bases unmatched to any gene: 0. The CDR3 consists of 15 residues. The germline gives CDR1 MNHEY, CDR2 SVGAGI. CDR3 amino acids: CASSYSGLAGGEQYF. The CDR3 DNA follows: TGTGCCAGCAGTTACTCGGGACTAGCGGGAGGCGAGCAGTACTTC.

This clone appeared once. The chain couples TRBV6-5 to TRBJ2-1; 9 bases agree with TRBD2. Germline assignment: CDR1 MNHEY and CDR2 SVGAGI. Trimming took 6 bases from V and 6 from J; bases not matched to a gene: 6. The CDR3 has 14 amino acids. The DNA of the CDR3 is TGTGCCAGCAGCCGTAGCGGGGGTAGCAATGAGCAGTTCTTC. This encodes CASSRSGGSNEQFF.

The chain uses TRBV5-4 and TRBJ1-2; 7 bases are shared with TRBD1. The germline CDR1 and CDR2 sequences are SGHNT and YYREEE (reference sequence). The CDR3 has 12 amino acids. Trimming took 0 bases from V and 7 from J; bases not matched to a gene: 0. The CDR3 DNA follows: TGTGCCAGCAGCTTGGACAGGGGTGGCTACACCTTC. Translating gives CASSLDRGGYTF.

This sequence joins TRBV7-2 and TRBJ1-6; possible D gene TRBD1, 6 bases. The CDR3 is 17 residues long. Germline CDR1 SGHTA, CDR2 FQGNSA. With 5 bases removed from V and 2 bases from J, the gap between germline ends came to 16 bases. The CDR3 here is CASSQDRQSTYNSPLHF. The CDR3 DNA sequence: TGTGCCAGCAGCCAAGACAGGCAAAGCACCTATAATTCACCCCTCCACTTT. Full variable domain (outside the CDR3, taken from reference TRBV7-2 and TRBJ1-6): GAGVSQSPSNKVTEKGKDVELRCDPISGHTALYWYRQSLGQGLEFLIYFQGNSAPDKSGLPSDRFSAERTGGSVSTLTIQRTQQEDSAVYLCASSQDRQSTYNSPLHFGNGTRLTVT.

CDR3 residues: CASSPAGTGNYEQYF. Here the CDR3 DNA reads TGTGCCAGCAGCCCCGCCGGGACAGGGAACTACGAGCAGTACTTC. The chain links TRBV7-2 to TRBJ2-7; TRBD1 aligns across 9 bases. The CDR3 runs 15 residues. Per germline, CDR1 SGHTA and CDR2 FQGNSA. V was clipped by 5 bases and J by 3 bases; unmatched bases: 8.

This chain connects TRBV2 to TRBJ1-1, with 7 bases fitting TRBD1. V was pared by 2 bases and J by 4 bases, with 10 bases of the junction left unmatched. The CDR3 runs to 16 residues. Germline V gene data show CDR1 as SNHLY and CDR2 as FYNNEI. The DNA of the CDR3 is TGTGCCAGCAGTGAATCGGACAGGCTTTGGAGCACTGAAGCTTTCTTT. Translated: CASSESDRLWSTEAFF.

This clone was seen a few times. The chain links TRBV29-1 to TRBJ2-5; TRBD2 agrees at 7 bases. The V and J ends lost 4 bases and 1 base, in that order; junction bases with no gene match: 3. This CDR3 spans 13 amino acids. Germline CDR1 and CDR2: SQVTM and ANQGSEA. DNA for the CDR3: TGCAGCGTTGCGTCGGGGGGCCAAGAGACCCAGTACTTC. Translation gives CSVASGGQETQYF.

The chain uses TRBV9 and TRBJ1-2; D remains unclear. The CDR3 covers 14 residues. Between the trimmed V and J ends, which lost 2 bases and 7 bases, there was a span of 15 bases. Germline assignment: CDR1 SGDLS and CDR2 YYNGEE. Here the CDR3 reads CASSVAEAPGGYTF. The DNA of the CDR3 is TGTGCCAGCAGCGTCGCCGAGGCCCCGGGTGGCTACACCTTC.

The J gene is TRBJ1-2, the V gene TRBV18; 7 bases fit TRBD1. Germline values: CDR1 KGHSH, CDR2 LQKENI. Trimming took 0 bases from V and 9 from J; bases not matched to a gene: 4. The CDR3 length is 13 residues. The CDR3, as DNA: TGTGCCAGCTCACCACCGGGACAGAAAAGCTACACCTTC. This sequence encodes CASSPPGQKSYTF.